Listed here are 21 T cell receptor beta chains from one sample, sequenced in a study of blood T cell repertoires in COVID-19. Repertoires were generated with immunoSEQ multiplex PCR, while TCRdb's copy carries only in-frame clones and drops some. The data show approximately 300,000 clones, around 86% seen once. Sequencing input: peripheral blood. The receptor set was obtained from a man aged 50 to 60 with active or convalescent COVID-19.

The rearrangement uses TRBV3-1 (or the pseudogene TRBV3-2) and TRBJ2-6, with D perhaps matching TRBD1 (7 bases). Looked up from germline, CDR1 is LGHDT and CDR2 is YNNKEL (reference sequence). The length of the CDR3 is 15 residues. Trimming shortened V by 4 bases and J by 4 bases, and 11 bases separated the two germline ends. As DNA, the CDR3 is TGTGCCAGCAGCCTCAGGGGGGACGGGGCCAACGTCCTGACTTTC. Translating gives CASSLRGDGANVLTF.

V is TRBV28 and J is TRBJ1-5, with D possibly being TRBD1 (5 bases). V lost 3 bases and J lost 5, with 11 bases in between. Germline CDR1 MDHEN, CDR2 SYDVKM. CDR3 length: 14 amino acids. The CDR3, as DNA: TGTGCCAGCAGTTTTGCCAGGGCCGATCAGCCCCAGCATTTT. Translating gives CASSFARADQPQHF.

V gene TRBV29-1 combines with J gene TRBJ1-4; 8 nucleotides agree with TRBD1. The CDR3 is 13 residues long. CDR1 and CDR2 from the germline V gene are SQVTM and ANQGSEA. With V trimmed by 4 bases and J by 5 bases, 3 bases remained unmatched. The CDR3 bases are TGCAGCGTTGGGACAGGGAAGAATGAAAAACTGTTTTTT. Its translation is CSVGTGKNEKLFF.

The CDR3 protein is CASSEGQGAVGYTF. For the CDR3, the DNA is TGTGCCAGCAGTGAGGGACAGGGGGCGGTTGGCTACACCTTC. The V gene is TRBV2, the J gene TRBJ1-2, with TRBD1 matching over 12 bases. This CDR3 comprises 14 residues. CDR1 SNHLY and CDR2 FYNNEI come from the germline V gene. With V trimmed by 3 bases and J by 7 bases, 3 bases remained unmatched.

This chain links TRBV6-2 or TRBV6-3 with TRBJ2-7; D may be TRBD2 (5 bases). The CDR3 loop spans 14 amino acids. The germline gives CDR1 MNHEY, CDR2 SVGEGT. Between the trimmed V and J ends, which lost 4 bases and 3 bases, there was a span of 13 bases. CDR3 protein: CASSLEAGLYEQYF. The CDR3 DNA sequence: TGTGCCAGCAGTTTGGAGGCGGGCCTCTACGAGCAGTACTTC.

The chain joins TRBV5-1 to TRBJ2-7, with 8 bases identical to TRBD2. The germline CDR1 and CDR2 sequences are SGHRS and YFSETQ. V was clipped by 7 bases and J by 7 bases; unmatched bases: 16. The CDR3 covers 15 residues. CDR3 nucleotides: TGCGCCAGCCAAGGAGCGGGAGAATTCCGGGGAGAGCAGTACTTC. This translates into CASQGAGEFRGEQYF.

This chain's CDR3 is CASSYSIASGSNEQFF. The DNA of the CDR3 is TGTGCCAGCAGTTACTCGATAGCGTCAGGTTCCAATGAGCAGTTCTTC. The V gene is TRBV6-2 or TRBV6-3, the J gene TRBJ2-1; possibly TRBD2 for D (5 bases). The CDR3 has 16 residues. V was pared by 0 bases and J by 6 bases, with 15 bases between. Per the germline V gene, CDR1 is MNHEY and CDR2 is SVGEGT.

The chain is built from TRBV7-3 and TRBJ2-1; 10 bases align to TRBD1. Germline V gene lookup returns CDR1 SGHTA and CDR2 FQGTGA. The CDR3 length is 16 residues. The ends lost 0 bases at V and 10 bases at J; junction bases unmatched: 9. The CDR3 DNA is TGTGCCAGCAGCTTAACGGGGACAGGGGATAAGCAGGAGCAGTTCTTC. This encodes CASSLTGTGDKQEQFF.

V gene TRBV6-1 combines with J gene TRBJ2-3, with TRBD1 matching 8 bases. This CDR3 is built from 15 residues. With V trimmed by 3 bases and J by 3 bases, 5 bases remained unmatched. Germline CDR1 is MNHNS and CDR2 is SASEGT. Here the CDR3 reads CASSDRGRGTDTQYF. The CDR3 DNA reads as TGTGCCAGCAGTGACAGGGGGCGTGGGACAGATACGCAGTATTTT.

This clone was detected only once. The rearrangement joins TRBV7-7 to TRBJ2-1; 8 bases agree with TRBD1. Losses at the gene ends were 5 bases for V and 10 bases for J; bases not matched to a gene: 7. The CDR3 loop spans 13 amino acids. CDR1 is SSHAT, CDR2 FNYEAQ, per germline (reference sequence). CDR3 DNA sequence: TGTGCCAGCAGCGTGGACAGGGCGGGGGAGCAGTTCTTC. It encodes CASSVDRAGEQFF.

This clone came up once. The chain is built from TRBV24-1 and TRBJ1-1, with TRBD1 as a possible D gene (6 bases). The CDR3 contains 13 residues. The ends were cut back, 8 bases at V and 2 bases at J, with 11 bases in the middle. The germline gives CDR1 KGHDR, CDR2 SFDVKD. CDR3 loop: CATKDSTNTEAFF. Written as DNA, the CDR3 is TGTGCCACCAAGGACAGCACTAACACTGAAGCTTTCTTT.

The chain links TRBV7-2 to TRBJ1-4, with D unresolved. The CDR3 is 14 residues long. Trimming removed 3 bases from V and 5 bases from J, with 10 bases in between. Germline CDR1 is SGHTA and CDR2 is FQGNSA. CDR3: CASSFGRRNEKLFF. CDR3 bases: TGTGCCAGCAGCTTTGGGAGAAGGAATGAAAAACTGTTTTTT.

The chain links TRBV11-2 to TRBJ1-4; D possibly corresponds to TRBD1 (5 bases). The V gene lost 0 bases and the J gene lost 4 bases, with 9 bases spanning the gap. CDR1 SGHAT and CDR2 FQNNGV come from the germline V gene. The CDR3 consists of 15 residues. The CDR3 coding sequence is TGTGCCAGCAGCTTAGACGGGGGGGATAATGAAAAACTGTTTTTT. The encoded protein is CASSLDGGDNEKLFF.

The chain links TRBV28 to TRBJ1-2, with D tentatively TRBD1 (6 bases). Per germline, CDR1 MDHEN and CDR2 SYDVKM. Trimming left V 7 bases short and J 5 bases short, with 29 bases between. CDR3 length: 18 amino acids. The CDR3 region has the DNA TGTGCCAGCACCCTCAAAATAAACTTCGGACAGCAAAGGTATGGCTACACCTTC. Amino acids: CASTLKINFGQQRYGYTF.

The chain is built from TRBV5-1 and TRBJ2-5, with 9 nucleotides matching TRBD1. The CDR3 extends over 16 amino acids. V lost 0 bases to trimming and J lost 0 bases; unmatched junction nucleotides: 3. Germline V gene sequence: CDR1 SGHRS, CDR2 YFSETQ. The CDR3 sequence is CASSLGDREDQETQYF. The CDR3 nucleotides read TGCGCCAGCAGCTTGGGGGACAGGGAGGACCAAGAGACCCAGTACTTC.

The chain combines TRBV5-5 with TRBJ2-5, with a possible D match to TRBD1 (5 bases). This CDR3 spans 13 amino acids. The germline V gene encodes CDR1 SGHKS and CDR2 YYEKEE (reference sequence). V lost 4 bases, J lost 4 bases, and 11 bases lay in between. The CDR3 region is CASSQRQSETQYF. The CDR3 bases are TGTGCCAGCAGCCAACGACAGTCAGAGACCCAGTACTTC.

The chain is built from TRBV3-1 (or the pseudogene TRBV3-2) and TRBJ1-4; the match to TRBD1 covers 7 bases. Trimming removed 0 bases from V and 5 bases from J; junction bases left unmatched: 21. This CDR3 is 21 amino acids long. The germline V gene has CDR1 LGHDT and CDR2 YNNKEL (reference sequence). The CDR3 protein is CASSQDEARFPRQGKNEKLFF. In DNA form, the CDR3 reads TGTGCCAGCAGCCAAGATGAAGCTCGTTTCCCTCGACAGGGAAAAAATGAAAAACTGTTTTTT.

The chain joins TRBV5-1 to TRBJ2-1; TRBD2 matches 8 bases. Germline V gene data show CDR1 as SGHRS and CDR2 as YFSETQ. V shed 3 bases and J 0 bases; nucleotides not matched to a gene: 8. This CDR3 spans 17 amino acids. CDR3 region: CASSSGPGGSSYNEQFF. The DNA for the CDR3 is TGCGCCAGCAGCTCCGGACCGGGGGGGAGCTCCTACAATGAGCAGTTCTTC.

V is TRBV2 and J is TRBJ2-2, with D possibly matching TRBD1 (6 bases). The germline V gene encodes CDR1 SNHLY and CDR2 FYNNEI. The V end was cut by 5 bases, the J end by 5 bases, with 18 bases between. The CDR3 consists of 16 residues. CDR3 nucleotides: TGTGCCAGCAGTTTACGACAGGCAGATGGTACCGGGGAGCTGTTTTTT. Its translation: CASSLRQADGTGELFF.

Of note for this clone: The same CDR3 is also encoded by other DNA sequences in this sample. The gene calls are TRBV5-1 and TRBJ2-2; D might be TRBD1 (6 bases). Germline loops: CDR1 SGHRS, CDR2 YFSETQ. V was clipped by 0 bases and J by 3 bases, with 6 bases between them. This CDR3 spans 14 amino acids. For the CDR3, the DNA is TGCGCCAGCAGCTTGGGACAGGACACCGGGGAGCTGTTTTTT. Translated, it gives CASSLGQDTGELFF. Combining the CDR3 with reference TRBV5-1 and TRBJ2-2 gives the whole variable domain KAGVTQTPRYLIKTRGQQVTLSCSPISGHRSVSWYQQTPGQGLQFLFEYFSETQRNKGNFPGRFSGRQFSNSRSEMNVSTLELGDSALYLCASSLGQDTGELFFGEGSRLTVL.

In its sample, this clone was seen once. The chain carries TRBV11-1 and TRBJ2-3, with D possibly matching TRBD2 (5 bases). The length of the CDR3 is 17 residues. With 0 bases removed from V and 2 bases from J, the gap between germline ends came to 15 bases. From germline, CDR1 is SGHAT and CDR2 FQDESV (reference sequence). The CDR3 DNA is TGTGCCAGCAGCTTAGCAGCGGCCGGCGTAACCACAGATACGCAGTATTTT. As protein: CASSLAAAGVTTDTQYF.